This TCR beta chain was sequenced during a study of blood T cells in healthy people across ages. Findings of the study overall: Measured against age, TCR beta diversity per million T cells decreased in a roughly linear manner.

The length of the CDR3 is 16 residues. Trimming removed 5 bases at V and 2 bases at J, with 13 bases between. Germline loops: CDR1 PRHDT, CDR2 FYEKMQ (reference sequence). PCR was performed a second time for roughly 6 to 12 cycles using a sample-barcoded 5' primer and a J-beta primer mix. TCRdb fed the 5' RACE reads into MiXCR, producing one record per CDR3 protein. Of approximately 700,000 distinct CDR3 sequences in the sample, about 32% were seen once. This clonotype has ten or more counts. Its antigen remains unidentified. Each sample yielded at least 6 million isolated PBMCs. This TCR was sampled from a woman over 75 in good health. Sample: blood. The chain recombines TRBV13 with TRBJ2-6; D possibly corresponds to TRBD1 (5 bases). Here the CDR3 reads CASSPTVMTGANVLTF. The CDR3 coding sequence is TGTGCCAGCAGCCCGACAGTGATGACTGGGGCCAACGTCCTGACTTTC.